Described below is a single T cell receptor beta chain sequence and its context. The data were obtained in a study of blood T cell repertoires in COVID-19. Study context: COVID-19 samples, acute and convalescent, were from the United States, Italy and Spain.

Residents of about 25 US areas, aged about 18 to 89 years, made up the participants. Profiled with immunoSEQ multiplex PCR; TCRdb holds only in-frame clones, not every one. The sample consists of 300,000 to 350,000 clones, about 90% of them appearing once. The CDR3 spans 14 residues. V dropped 6 bases and J dropped 5 bases, with 15 bases sitting between them. Germline assignment: CDR1 MNHNY and CDR2 SVGAGI (reference sequence). This clonotype was obtained from a woman in her twenties or thirties who had recovered from COVID-19. The chain employs TRBV6-6 and TRBJ2-3; D ambiguous. The sample comprised PBMCs or T cells enriched from blood (not recorded which). CDR3 sequence (DNA): TGTGCCAGCAGCCCCAGCCGGGTGGGAGATACGCAGTATTTT. Protein product: CASSPSRVGDTQYF.